The 5 T cell receptor beta chains below were found in one sample sequenced in a study of blood T cell repertoires in COVID-19. The method was immunoSEQ multiplex PCR; TCRdb's version includes in-frame clones alone and lacks a portion of them. The sample yields more than 50,000 clones, over 75% seen once. Sequenced material: peripheral blood. Every receptor here comes from a woman in her 40s with active COVID-19.

This clone was counted only a few times. The V and J genes are TRBV12-3 or TRBV12-4 and TRBJ1-1; D is unresolved. The germline V and J ends were trimmed by 6 bases and 4 bases, with 12 bases remaining between them. The CDR3 totals 13 residues. The CDR3 DNA reads as TGTGCCAGCAGCCGGTCGCCTTTCACTGAAGCTTTCTTT. This translates into CASSRSPFTEAFF.

Note on this clone: Its ends do not fully match the called genes, so a read error is possible. This chain links TRBV28 with TRBJ2-7, with 11 bases fitting TRBD2. Germline assignment: CDR1 MDHEN and CDR2 SYDVKM. CDR3 length: 13 amino acids. CDR3 in DNA: TGTGCCAGCAGTTTATCCGGGACTAGCGGCCCGGGGTTC. This gives the protein CASSLSGTSGPGF.

The rearrangement uses TRBV2 and TRBJ1-1, with D perhaps matching TRBD1 (5 bases). The CDR3 is made up of 13 amino acids. V lost 6 bases and J 5 bases, leaving 13 bases between the germline ends. Germline V gives CDR1 SNHLY, CDR2 FYNNEI. The CDR3 coding sequence is TGTGCCAGCAGCGAAACTCAGGGTACTGAAGCTTTCTTT. Protein: CASSETQGTEAFF.

The chain carries TRBV15 and TRBJ2-1; TRBD2 agrees at 10 bases. This CDR3 contains 15 residues. The ends lost 1 base at V and 3 bases at J; junction bases unmatched: 0. Germline-derived CDR1 and CDR2 are LNHNV and YYDKDF (reference sequence). This CDR3 reads CATSRASGGYNEQFF. CDR3 nucleotide sequence: TGTGCCACCAGCAGAGCTAGCGGGGGCTACAATGAGCAGTTCTTC.

The V call is TRBV29-1, the J call TRBJ2-5; tentative D call: TRBD1 (6 bases). Trimming left V 5 bases short and J 5 bases short, with 24 bases between. This CDR3 is built from 16 residues. Germline V lookup: CDR1 SQVTM, CDR2 ANQGSEA. The CDR3 spells CSVTGTPRKGWETQYF. The CDR3 DNA follows: TGCAGCGTTACCGGGACACCCCGAAAAGGTTGGGAGACCCAGTACTTC.